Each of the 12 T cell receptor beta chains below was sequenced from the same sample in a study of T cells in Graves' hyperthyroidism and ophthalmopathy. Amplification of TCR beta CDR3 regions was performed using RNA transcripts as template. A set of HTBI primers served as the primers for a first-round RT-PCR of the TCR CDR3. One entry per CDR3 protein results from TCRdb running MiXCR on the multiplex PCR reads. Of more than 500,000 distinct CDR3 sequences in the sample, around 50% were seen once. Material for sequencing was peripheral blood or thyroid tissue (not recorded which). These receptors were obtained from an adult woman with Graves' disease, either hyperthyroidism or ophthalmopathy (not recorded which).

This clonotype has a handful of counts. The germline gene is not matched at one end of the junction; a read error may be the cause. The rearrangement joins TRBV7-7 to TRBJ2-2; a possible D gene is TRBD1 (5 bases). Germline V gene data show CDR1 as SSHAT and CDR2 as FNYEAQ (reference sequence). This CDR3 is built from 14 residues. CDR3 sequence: CASSSDSMAGELFF. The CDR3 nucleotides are TGTGCTAGCAGCTCAGACAGTATGGCCGGGGAGCTGTTTTTT.

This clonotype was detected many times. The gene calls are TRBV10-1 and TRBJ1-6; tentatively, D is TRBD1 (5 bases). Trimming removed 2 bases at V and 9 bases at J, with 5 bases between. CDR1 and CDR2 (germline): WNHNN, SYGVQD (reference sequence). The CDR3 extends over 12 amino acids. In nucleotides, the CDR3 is TGCGCCAGCAGTGAGCAGGGTTCACCCCTCCACTTT. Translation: CASSEQGSPLHF.

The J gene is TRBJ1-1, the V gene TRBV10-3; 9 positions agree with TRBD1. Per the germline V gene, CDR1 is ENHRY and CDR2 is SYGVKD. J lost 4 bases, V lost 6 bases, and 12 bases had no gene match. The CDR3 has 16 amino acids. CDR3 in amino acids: CAIRGGQGSIGTEAFF. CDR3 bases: TGTGCCATCAGGGGAGGACAGGGGTCAATAGGCACTGAAGCTTTCTTT.

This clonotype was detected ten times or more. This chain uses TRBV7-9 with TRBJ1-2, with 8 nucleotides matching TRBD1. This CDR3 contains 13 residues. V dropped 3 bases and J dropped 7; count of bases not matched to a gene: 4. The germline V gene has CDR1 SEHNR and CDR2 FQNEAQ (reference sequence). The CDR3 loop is CASSFDRGGGYTF. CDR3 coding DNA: TGTGCCAGCAGCTTCGACAGGGGCGGTGGCTACACCTTC.

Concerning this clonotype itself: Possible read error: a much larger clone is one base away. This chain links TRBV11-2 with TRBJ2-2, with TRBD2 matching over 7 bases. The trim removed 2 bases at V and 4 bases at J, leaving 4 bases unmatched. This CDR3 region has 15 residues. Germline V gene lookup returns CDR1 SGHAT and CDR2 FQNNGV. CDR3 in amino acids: CASSLREVGTGELFF. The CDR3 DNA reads TGTGCCAGCAGCTTACGGGAGGTCGGCACCGGGGAGCTGTTTTTT. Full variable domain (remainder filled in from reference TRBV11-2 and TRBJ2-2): EAGVAQSPRYKIIEKRQSVAFWCNPISGHATLYWYQQILGQGPKLLIQFQNNGVVDDSQLPKDRFSAERLKGVDSTLKIQPAKLEDSAVYLCASSLREVGTGELFFGEGSRLTVL.

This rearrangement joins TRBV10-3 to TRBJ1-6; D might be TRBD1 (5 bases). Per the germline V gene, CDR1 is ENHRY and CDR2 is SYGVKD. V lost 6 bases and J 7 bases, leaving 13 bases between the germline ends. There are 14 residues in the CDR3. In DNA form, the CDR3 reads TGTGCCATCAGAGGTGGGGCAGGGAATTCACCCCTCCACTTT. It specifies CAIRGGAGNSPLHF.

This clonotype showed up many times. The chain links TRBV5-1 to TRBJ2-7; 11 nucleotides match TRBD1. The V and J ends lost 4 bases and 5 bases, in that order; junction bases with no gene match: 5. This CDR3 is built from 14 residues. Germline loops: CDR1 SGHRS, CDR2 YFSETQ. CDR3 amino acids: CASSPGDRGNEQYF. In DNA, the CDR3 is TGCGCCAGCAGCCCTGGGGACAGGGGGAACGAGCAGTACTTC.

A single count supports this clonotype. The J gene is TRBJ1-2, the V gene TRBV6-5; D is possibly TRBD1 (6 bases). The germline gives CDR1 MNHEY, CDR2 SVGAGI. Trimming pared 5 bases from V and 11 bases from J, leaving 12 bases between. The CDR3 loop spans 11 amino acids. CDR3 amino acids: CASSPGHAYTF. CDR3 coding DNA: TGTGCCAGCAGTCCGGGACATGCTTACACCTTC.

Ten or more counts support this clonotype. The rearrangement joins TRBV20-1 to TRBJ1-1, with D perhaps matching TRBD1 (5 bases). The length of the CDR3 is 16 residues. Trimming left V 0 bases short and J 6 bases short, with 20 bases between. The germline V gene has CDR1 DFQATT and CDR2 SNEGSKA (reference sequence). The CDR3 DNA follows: TGCAGTGCTAGAGAGTGGAGACCCGAAGTGGGGGCTGAAGCTTTCTTT. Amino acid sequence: CSAREWRPEVGAEAFF.

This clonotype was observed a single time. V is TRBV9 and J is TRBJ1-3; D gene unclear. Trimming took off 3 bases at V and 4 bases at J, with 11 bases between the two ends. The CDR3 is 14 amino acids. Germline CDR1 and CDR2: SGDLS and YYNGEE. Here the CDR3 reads CASSDSAGGNTIYF. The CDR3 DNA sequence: TGTGCCAGCAGCGATTCGGCTGGAGGAAACACCATATATTTT. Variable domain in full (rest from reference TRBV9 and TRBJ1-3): DSGVTQTPKHLITATGQRVTLRCSPRSGDLSVYWYQQSLDQGLQFLIQYYNGEERAKGNILERFSAQQFPDLHSELNLSSLELGDSALYFCASSDSAGGNTIYFGEGSWLTVV.

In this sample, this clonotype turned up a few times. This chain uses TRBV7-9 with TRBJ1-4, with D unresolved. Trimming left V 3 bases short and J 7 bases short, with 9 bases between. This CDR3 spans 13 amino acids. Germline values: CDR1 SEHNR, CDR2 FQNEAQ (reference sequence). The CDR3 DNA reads TGTGCCAGCAGCTTGCACGTGGGTGAAAAACTGTTTTTT. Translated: CASSLHVGEKLFF.

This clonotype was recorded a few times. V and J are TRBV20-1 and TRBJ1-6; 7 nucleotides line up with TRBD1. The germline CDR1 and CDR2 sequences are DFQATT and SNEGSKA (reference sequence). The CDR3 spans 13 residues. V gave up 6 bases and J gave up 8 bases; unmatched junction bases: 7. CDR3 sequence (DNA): TGCAGTGCGGGCGGCGACAGGGATTCACCCCTCCACTTT. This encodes CSAGGDRDSPLHF.